This record covers a single T cell receptor (beta chain). This sample was included in a study of T cell changes during pregnancy in multiple sclerosis. Clones were sequenced by immunoSEQ multiplex PCR, and TCRdb holds only the in-frame ones, with some missing. The data show almost 25,000 clones, 88% seen once. This TCR derives from a female donor in good health, enrolled as a control in a pregnancy study. The source was CD4+ T cells from peripheral blood mononuclear cells, collected in the first trimester of pregnancy.

DNA of the CDR3: TGTGCCTGGAGTTTGGGTGGGGGCCAGCCCCAGCATTTT. Translated, it gives CAWSLGGGQPQHF. The J gene is TRBJ1-5, the V gene TRBV30; D might be TRBD1 (6 bases). Looked up from germline, CDR1 is GTSNPN and CDR2 is SVGIG (reference sequence). Trimming shortened V by 2 bases and J by 7 bases, and 12 bases separated the two germline ends. The CDR3 runs 13 residues.